These T cell receptor beta chains were read from a single sample in a study of blood T cell repertoires in COVID-19. Measured with immunoSEQ multiplex PCR; TCRdb has only the in-frame clones, and not every one. Altogether roughly 130,000 clones are present, under 95% being singletons, with the ten largest covering less than 5%. Input material: peripheral blood. These receptors all come from a man aged 55-75 years with COVID-19, enrolled during active disease. Each CDR3 is given with its conserved first and last residue. Each record gives: J gene, V gene, D gene, clone size, CDR3 protein, CDR3 DNA. The D gene is left open where the match is weak. Rows give clone size only sometimes, using once, few, many, or a class for an expanded clone.

TRBJ2-5,TRBV5-4,TRBD1,.,CAVADRGRGKTQYF,TGTGCCGTCGCGGACAGGGGGCGCGGGAAGACCCAGTACTTC
TRBJ1-2,TRBV3-1/TRBV3-2,.,.,CASSQGGTNGYTF,TGTGCCAGCAGCCAAGGTGGGACAAATGGCTACACCTTC
TRBJ2-1,TRBV15,TRBD2,.,CATSASGGLNNEQFF,TGTGCCACCAGCGCTTCCGGGGGACTAAACAATGAGCAGTTCTTC
TRBJ2-1,TRBV6-4,TRBD2,.,CASSALAGGDEQFF,TGTGCCAGCAGTGCCCTAGCGGGAGGGGATGAGCAGTTCTTC
TRBJ1-1,TRBV3-1/TRBV3-2,TRBD1,.,CASSQDSWTGGAGHTEAFF,TGTGCCAGCAGCCAAGACAGCTGGACAGGGGGCGCCGGGCACACTGAAGCTTTCTTT
TRBJ1-4,TRBV18,.,.,CASSPAGLATNEKLFF,TGTGCCAGCTCACCGGCAGGGCTGGCAACTAATGAAAAACTGTTTTTT
TRBJ1-4,TRBV18,.,.,CASSPRQGEKLFF,TGTGCCAGCTCACCCCGCCAGGGTGAAAAACTGTTTTTT
TRBJ1-1,TRBV5-1,.,.,CASSSLGRVDEAFF,TGCGCCAGCAGCTCTCTAGGGAGGGTTGATGAAGCTTTCTTT
TRBJ2-5,TRBV4-3,TRBD1,.,CASSQDQGAQETQYF,TGCGCCAGCAGCCAGGATCAGGGGGCCCAAGAGACCCAGTACTTC
TRBJ2-4,TRBV21-1,.,few,CASSKRGQPRLIGSRGENIQYF,TGTGCCAGCAGCAAAAGGGGACAGCCCAGGCTTATCGGTAGTAGGGGCGAAAACATTCAGTACTTC
TRBJ1-1,TRBV7-9,.,.,CASSFGPPGAEAFF,TGTGCCAGCAGCTTCGGGCCACCGGGGGCTGAAGCTTTCTTT
TRBJ1-1,TRBV5-1,.,few,CASSLDPSTEAFF,TGCGCCAGCAGCTTGGATCCTAGCACTGAAGCTTTCTTT
TRBJ2-2,TRBV7-9,.,.,CASSRQNTGELFF,TGTGCCAGCAGCCGACAGAACACCGGGGAGCTGTTTTTT
TRBJ1-2,TRBV10-3,.,once,CAISVTGYGYTF,TGTGCCATCAGTGTTACAGGGTATGGCTACACCTTC
TRBJ1-5,TRBV6-5,.,.,CASEDLGSASPQHF,TGTGCCAGCGAGGATTTGGGGAGTGCCTCGCCCCAGCATTTT
TRBJ2-3,TRBV6-1,.,.,CASSEVGTREQYF,TGTGCCAGCAGTGAAGTAGGGACACGGGAGCAGTATTTT
TRBJ1-1,TRBV29-1,.,.,CSVLGGKEGNTEAFF,TGCAGCGTCCTAGGAGGGAAGGAGGGGAACACTGAAGCTTTCTTT
TRBJ1-1,TRBV6-1,TRBD1,.,CASSDTGDGTEAFF,TGTGCCAGCAGTGACACAGGGGACGGCACTGAAGCTTTCTTT
TRBJ1-6,TRBV5-4,TRBD1,.,CASSLDRGLSPLHF,TGTGCCAGCAGCTTGGACAGGGGTTTATCACCCCTCCACTTT
TRBJ1-5,TRBV27,.,.,CASSPTSGRVYSNQPQHF,TGTGCCAGCAGCCCGACATCAGGGAGGGTTTATAGCAATCAGCCCCAGCATTTT
TRBJ1-2,TRBV4-2,.,.,CASSQEALAMGANYGYTF,TGTGCCAGCAGCCAAGAGGCTCTGGCGATGGGAGCTAACTATGGCTACACCTTC
TRBJ1-1,TRBV2,TRBD1,.,CASSRQGNTEAFF,TGTGCCAGCAGTAGACAGGGAAACACTGAAGCTTTCTTT
TRBJ2-7,TRBV5-4,TRBD1,.,CASSFRTGSSYEQYF,TGTGCCAGCAGCTTTCGGACAGGGAGCTCCTACGAGCAGTACTTC
TRBJ2-7,TRBV3-1/TRBV3-2,TRBD2,.,CASSPSGAYEQYF,TGTGCCAGCAGCCCTAGCGGAGCCTACGAGCAGTACTTC
TRBJ1-5,TRBV6-1,.,.,CASSEVGQPNQPQHF,TGTGCCAGCAGTGAAGTTGGCCAACCAAATCAGCCCCAGCATTTT
TRBJ2-5,TRBV7-2,.,.,CASSLGEEDVTQYF,TGTGCCAGCAGCTTAGGCGAGGAGGATGTGACCCAGTACTTC
TRBJ2-7,TRBV15,.,.,CATSRTEGTSYEQYF,TGTGCCACCAGCCGAACAGAAGGAACCTCCTACGAGCAGTACTTC
TRBJ2-3,TRBV3-1/TRBV3-2,TRBD1,.,CASSQDPSAGDRADTQYF,TGTGCCAGCAGCCAAGACCCTTCGGCGGGGGACAGGGCAGATACGCAGTATTTT
TRBJ2-7,TRBV7-2,TRBD2,.,CASSSQAGISYEQYF,TGTGCCAGCAGCTCCCAAGCGGGAATCTCCTACGAGCAGTACTTC
TRBJ1-4,TRBV2,.,.,CASSPQGEKLFF,TGTGCCAGCAGTCCCCAGGGTGAAAAACTGTTTTTT
TRBJ1-2,TRBV7-8,.,.,CATGSNYGYTF,TGTGCCACAGGGTCGAACTATGGCTACACCTTC
TRBJ2-1,TRBV4-1,TRBD2,.,CASSQAAGGSYNEQFF,TGCGCCAGCAGCCAGGCAGCGGGGGGGTCCTACAATGAGCAGTTCTTC
TRBJ1-4,TRBV19,TRBD1,few,CASRTTGGRDEKLFF,TGTGCCAGTAGGACTACAGGGGGTCGGGATGAAAAACTGTTTTTT
TRBJ1-1,TRBV10-3,.,.,CAIKSSQNTEAFF,TGTGCCATCAAATCAAGCCAGAACACTGAAGCTTTCTTT
TRBJ1-5,TRBV3-1/TRBV3-2,.,.,CASSPGTRNQPQHF,TGTGCCAGCAGCCCTGGGACACGCAATCAGCCCCAGCATTTT
TRBJ2-7,TRBV6-5,TRBD1,.,CASSPWTGPSYEQYF,TGTGCCAGCAGTCCTTGGACAGGGCCCTCCTACGAGCAGTACTTC
TRBJ1-5,TRBV4-3,.,.,CASSQDLGRPNQPQHF,TGCGCCAGCAGCCAAGATCTTGGGAGGCCCAATCAGCCCCAGCATTTT